This T cell receptor beta chain comes out of a study of siplizumab effects on memory and regulatory T cells. General study findings and limits: Unstimulated subsets accounted for the mapping of only a minor share of the clones that were alloreactive. Alloreactive sequences traceable to unstimulated CD4+ memory cells were significantly reduced by siplizumab. Controls showed an average of around 27% Treg-derived mappable alloreactive CD4+ clones, while siplizumab showed about 69%.

Some clones are missing from TCRdb's copy, which holds only in-frame ones; the method was immunoSEQ multiplex PCR. The sample contains 98,000 or so clones, 93% of which appear only once. As concerns this clone: Its antigen is not known.

The germline gives CDR1 MNHNS, CDR2 SASEGT. Trimming shortened V by 9 bases and J by 3 bases, and 15 bases separated the two germline ends. The CDR3 is made up of 13 amino acids. This TCR was sampled from a human donor in good health. Sequencing was performed on Tregs sorted from blood. The chain has TRBV6-1 and TRBJ2-7; D is possibly TRBD2 (6 bases). The CDR3 reads CASSDGSGYEQYF. The CDR3 region has the DNA TGTGCCAGTTCCGACGGGAGCGGCTACGAGCAGTACTTC.